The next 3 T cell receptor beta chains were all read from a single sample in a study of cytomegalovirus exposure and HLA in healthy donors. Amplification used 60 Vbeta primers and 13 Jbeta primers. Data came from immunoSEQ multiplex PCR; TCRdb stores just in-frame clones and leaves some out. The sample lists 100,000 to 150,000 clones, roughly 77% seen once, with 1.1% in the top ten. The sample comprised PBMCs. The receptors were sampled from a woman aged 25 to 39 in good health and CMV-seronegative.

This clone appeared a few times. The CDR3 region is CASSLAGGPYNEQFF. For the CDR3, the DNA is TGTGCCAGCAGCTTAGCTGGCGGTCCCTACAATGAGCAGTTCTTC. The chain employs TRBV7-2 and TRBJ2-1; D unresolved. Trimming shortened V by 0 bases and J by 2 bases, and 8 bases separated the two germline ends. In germline, CDR1 is SGHTA, CDR2 FQGNSA. This CDR3 has 15 amino acids.

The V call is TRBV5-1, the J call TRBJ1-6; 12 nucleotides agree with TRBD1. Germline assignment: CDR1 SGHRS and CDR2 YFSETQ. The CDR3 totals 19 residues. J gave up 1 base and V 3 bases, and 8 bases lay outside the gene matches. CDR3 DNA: TGCGCCAGCAGCTCCCGACCGGGACAGGGGGCGTCCTATAATTCACCCCTCCACTTT. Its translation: CASSSRPGQGASYNSPLHF.

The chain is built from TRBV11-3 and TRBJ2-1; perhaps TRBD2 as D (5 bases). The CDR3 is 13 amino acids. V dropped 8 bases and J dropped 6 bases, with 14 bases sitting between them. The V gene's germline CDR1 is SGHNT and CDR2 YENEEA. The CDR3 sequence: CASGTLGGNEQFF. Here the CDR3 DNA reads TGTGCCAGCGGCACACTAGGTGGCAATGAGCAGTTCTTC.